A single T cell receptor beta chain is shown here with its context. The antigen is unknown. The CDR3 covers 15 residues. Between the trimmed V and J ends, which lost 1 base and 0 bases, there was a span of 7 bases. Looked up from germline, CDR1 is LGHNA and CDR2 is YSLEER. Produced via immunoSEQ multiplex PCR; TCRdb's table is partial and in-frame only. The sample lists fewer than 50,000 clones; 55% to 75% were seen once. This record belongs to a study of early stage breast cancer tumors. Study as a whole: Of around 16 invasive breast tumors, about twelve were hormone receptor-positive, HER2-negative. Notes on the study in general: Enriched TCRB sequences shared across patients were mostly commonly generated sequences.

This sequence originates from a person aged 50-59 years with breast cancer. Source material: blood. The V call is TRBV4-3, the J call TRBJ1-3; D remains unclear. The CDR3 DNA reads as TGCGCCAGCAGCCAAGGTGTTAGCTCTGGAAACACCATATATTTT. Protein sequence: CASSQGVSSGNTIYF.